The 30 T cell receptor beta chains listed next were all sequenced from one sample in a study of CD8 T cells in Susac syndrome. RNA was extracted with the RNeasy kit, and a quantity of roughly 0.5 to 1 ug was reverse transcribed using random hexamers. TCRdb redid the calling of the immunoSEQ multiplex PCR reads with MiXCR, one entry per CDR3 protein. Seen here are about 84,000 distinct CDR3 sequences, roughly 96% observed once, and the top ten hold more than 0.35%. The sequenced material came from CD8+ T cells from PBMCs. All receptors come from a human donor with Susac syndrome.

The chain combines TRBV12-3 or TRBV12-4 with TRBJ2-7, with a tentative D call TRBD2 (7 bases). The V end lost 2 bases, the J end lost 6 bases, and 11 bases lay between the germline ends. CDR3 length: 13 amino acids. CDR3 coding DNA: TGTGCCAGCAGTTTACGGGGGGCGGGCGAGCAGTACTTC. This gives the protein CASSLRGAGEQYF.

The chain recombines TRBV7-9 with TRBJ2-2; D gene unclear. Germline V gene sequence: CDR1 SEHNR, CDR2 FQNEAQ (reference sequence). Between the trimmed V and J ends, which lost 8 bases and 5 bases, there was a span of 9 bases. There are 12 residues in the CDR3. CDR3 amino acids: CASLCETGELFF. CDR3 DNA: TGTGCCAGCCTTTGTGAAACCGGGGAGCTGTTTTTT. The complete variable domain, with remaining parts taken from reference TRBV7-9 and TRBJ2-2, reads DTGVSQNPRHKITKRGQNVTFRCDPISEHNRLYWYRQTLGQGPEFLTYFQNEAQLEKSRLLSDRFSAERPKGSFSTLEIQRTEQGDSAMYLCASLCETGELFFGEGSRLTVL.

This chain links TRBV6-2 or TRBV6-3 with TRBJ1-1; 7 bases fit TRBD1. J was trimmed by 7 bases and V by 4 bases; bases with no gene match: 6. CDR3 length: 13 residues. CDR1 and CDR2 (germline): MNHEY, SVGEGT. The CDR3 spells CASSLPGQIEAFF. The CDR3 bases are TGTGCCAGCAGTTTACCGGGACAGATTGAAGCTTTCTTT.

The chain uses TRBV27 and TRBJ2-7; maybe TRBD1 (6 bases). Looked up from germline, CDR1 is MNHEY and CDR2 is SMNVEV (reference sequence). The V and J ends lost 4 bases and 3 bases respectively, with 13 bases between them. The CDR3 sequence is 14 residues long. The CDR3 DNA is TGTGCCAGCAGTTACGACCTAGGGGGCTACGAGCAGTACTTC. It is translated as CASSYDLGGYEQYF.

The genes are TRBV3-1 and TRBJ2-7; 9 bases align to TRBD1. Trimming cost V 3 bases and J 3 bases; bases outside gene matches: 3. The CDR3 length is 14 residues. Germline V gene sequence: CDR1 LGHDT, CDR2 YNNKEL (reference sequence). Written as DNA, the CDR3 is TGTGCCAGCAGCCACGGGACAGGGATCTACGAGCAGTACTTC. It encodes CASSHGTGIYEQYF.

V and J are TRBV4-3 and TRBJ2-7; D gene ambiguous. Germline-derived CDR1 and CDR2 are LGHNA and YSLEER. V lost 0 bases, J lost 7 bases, and 13 bases lay in between. The CDR3 extends over 14 amino acids. The CDR3 nucleotides read TGCGCCAGCAGCCAAGATTCCCGGTCTCAGGAGCAGTACTTC. Amino acids: CASSQDSRSQEQYF.

The chain carries TRBV7-9 and TRBJ2-1, with TRBD2 identical over 11 bases. The CDR3 runs to 15 residues. V shed 2 bases, J shed 8 bases, and the junction held 5 bases outside the gene matches. Germline V lookup: CDR1 SEHNR, CDR2 FQNEAQ (reference sequence). The CDR3 protein is CASSLTSGSGYEQFF. In DNA form, the CDR3 reads TGTGCCAGCAGCTTAACTAGCGGGAGTGGGTATGAGCAGTTCTTC.

This chain joins TRBV9 and TRBJ1-2; TRBD1 is a possible D gene (5 bases). The CDR3 runs 13 residues. Trimming took off 9 bases at V and 6 bases at J, with 18 bases between the two ends. Germline CDR1 reads SGDLS; CDR2 reads YYNGEE. CDR3: CATSEGPTHGYTF. Here the CDR3 DNA reads TGTGCCACTAGTGAGGGGCCTACCCATGGCTACACCTTC.

This chain links TRBV29-1 with TRBJ1-1, with TRBD1 identical over 7 bases. With V trimmed by 5 bases and J by 3 bases, 6 bases remained unmatched. Germline CDR1 SQVTM, CDR2 ANQGSEA. The CDR3 sequence is 13 residues long. In nucleotides, the CDR3 is TGCAGCGTTTCTAAGACAGGGTACACTGAAGCTTTCTTT. Translating it yields CSVSKTGYTEAFF.

The CDR3 coding sequence is TGTGCCAGCAGCTTAAGGGGTGAAGCTTTCTTT. Amino acid sequence: CASSLRGEAFF. This sequence joins TRBV7-9 and TRBJ1-1; possibly TRBD1 for D (5 bases). V lost 2 bases and J lost 7, with 5 bases in between. The CDR3 runs 11 residues. CDR1 is SEHNR and CDR2 is FQNEAQ in the germline V gene (reference sequence).

The rearrangement links TRBV20-1 to TRBJ2-7; D is undetermined. The V gene lost 3 bases and the J gene lost 6 bases, with 15 bases spanning the gap. The CDR3 covers 13 residues. CDR1 and CDR2 from the germline V gene are DFQATT and SNEGSKA (reference sequence). The chain's CDR3 is CSARPRYFSEQYV. The CDR3 DNA reads as TGCAGTGCTAGGCCTCGTTATTTTTCCGAGCAGTACGTC.

This chain joins TRBV9 and TRBJ2-3; D ambiguous. V was shortened by 2 bases and J by 4 bases, with 8 bases between the two germline ends. CDR1 is SGDLS, CDR2 YYNGEE, per germline. The CDR3 extends over 13 amino acids. The CDR3 region is CASSVADPDTQYF. The CDR3 nucleotides read TGTGCCAGCAGCGTCGCTGATCCAGATACGCAGTATTTT.

This rearrangement joins TRBV5-1 to TRBJ2-5; D remains ambiguous. The CDR3 totals 13 residues. Trimming left V 0 bases short and J 5 bases short, with 8 bases between. Germline V gene data show CDR1 as SGHRS and CDR2 as YFSETQ. The CDR3 spells CASSLVEMETQYF. The DNA for the CDR3 is TGCGCCAGCAGCTTGGTGGAGATGGAGACCCAGTACTTC.

The chain joins TRBV7-2 to TRBJ2-2; a possible D gene is TRBD1 (5 bases). The CDR3 extends over 14 amino acids. Germline V gene data show CDR1 as SGHTA and CDR2 as FQGNSA. Trimming pared 2 bases from V and 7 bases from J, leaving 11 bases between. CDR3 DNA sequence: TGTGCCAGCAGCTTACAGGGATCAGGCGGGGAGCTGTTTTTT. This gives the protein CASSLQGSGGELFF.

The chain couples TRBV27 to TRBJ1-1; weak D call: TRBD1 (5 bases). The V and J ends lost 2 bases and 5 bases respectively, with 9 bases between them. There are 13 residues in the CDR3. Germline V gives CDR1 MNHEY, CDR2 SMNVEV (reference sequence). In nucleotides, the CDR3 is TGTGCCAGCAGTTTAGAGGGGTGGACTGAAGCTTTCTTT. Protein product: CASSLEGWTEAFF.

This rearrangement joins TRBV7-9 to TRBJ2-3; 8 bases line up with TRBD2. V was clipped by 5 bases and J by 0 bases; unmatched bases: 7. Germline lookup yields CDR1 SEHNR and CDR2 FQNEAQ (reference sequence). The CDR3 totals 16 residues. The CDR3 loop reads CASSDIAGPSTDTQYF. The CDR3 region has the DNA TGTGCCAGCAGCGATATAGCGGGGCCCAGCACAGATACGCAGTATTTT.

The CDR3 loop reads CASSSNRGTTNEKLFF. In DNA, the CDR3 is TGTGCCAGCAGCTCAAACAGGGGAACAACTAATGAAAAACTGTTTTTT. The chain joins TRBV7-9 to TRBJ1-4; 7 bases align to TRBD1. This CDR3 has 16 amino acids. The germline gives CDR1 SEHNR, CDR2 FQNEAQ (reference sequence). Trimming took 4 bases from V and 0 from J; bases not matched to a gene: 5.

The J gene is TRBJ1-5, the V gene TRBV9, with unresolved D. The CDR3 is 13 residues long. V lost 6 bases, J lost 4 bases, and 11 bases lay in between. From germline, CDR1 is SGDLS and CDR2 YYNGEE. CDR3 DNA sequence: TGTGCCAGCAACGCAACGGGGAATCAGCCCCAGCATTTT. Its translation: CASNATGNQPQHF. Full variable domain (rest looked up from reference TRBV9 and TRBJ1-5): DSGVTQTPKHLITATGQRVTLRCSPRSGDLSVYWYQQSLDQGLQFLIQYYNGEERAKGNILERFSAQQFPDLHSELNLSSLELGDSALYFCASNATGNQPQHFGDGTRLSIL.

The chain is built from TRBV12-3 or TRBV12-4 and TRBJ2-2; D tentatively fits TRBD1 or TRBD2 (5 bases each). Trimming cost V 6 bases and J 7 bases, with 15 bases left between them. The CDR3 covers 14 residues. CDR3 residues: CASSLGTADGELFF. CDR3 nucleotides: TGTGCCAGCAGCCTCGGGACGGCCGACGGGGAGCTGTTTTTT.

This clonotype was seen a handful of times. The chain joins TRBV4-1 to TRBJ2-5; a possible D gene is TRBD2 (6 bases). This CDR3 contains 15 residues. Trimming cost V 5 bases and J 2 bases, with 15 bases left between them. Germline values: CDR1 MGHRA, CDR2 YSYEKL. The CDR3 reads CASSDRDLPQETQYF. DNA for the CDR3: TGCGCCAGCAGCGACCGGGACTTGCCTCAAGAGACCCAGTACTTC.

This sequence joins TRBV29-1 and TRBJ2-1; 9 nucleotides line up with TRBD1. The V gene end was trimmed by 7 bases and the J gene end by 4 bases; junction bases not matched to a gene: 14. This CDR3 is built from 16 residues. Germline V gene data show CDR1 as SQVTM and CDR2 as ANQGSEA. CDR3 in DNA: TGCAGCGCTGATGGGACAGGGCCTAAAAAGTACAATGAGCAGTTCTTC. Its translation: CSADGTGPKKYNEQFF.

The CDR3 DNA sequence: TGCAGTGCTAGAGATGCCCCCGCTCCGGACTATGGCTACACCTTC. This sequence encodes CSARDAPAPDYGYTF. The chain combines TRBV20-1 with TRBJ1-2, with no clear D. The germline V gene has CDR1 DFQATT and CDR2 SNEGSKA (reference sequence). This CDR3 spans 15 amino acids. The germline V and J ends were trimmed by 0 bases and 3 bases, with 14 bases remaining between them.

This chain connects TRBV19 to TRBJ1-1, with D tentatively TRBD1 (5 bases). Germline CDR1 and CDR2: LNHDA and SQIVND (reference sequence). The ends were cut back, 7 bases at V and 5 bases at J, with 14 bases in the middle. The CDR3 extends over 13 amino acids. This CDR3 reads CASNPGMMTEAFF. CDR3 coding DNA: TGTGCCAGTAATCCAGGGATGATGACTGAAGCTTTCTTT.

This sequence joins TRBV28 and TRBJ2-2; 7 nucleotides align to TRBD2. Germline trimming cut 8 bases from V and 1 base from J; bases unmatched to any gene: 7. Germline CDR1 reads MDHEN; CDR2 reads SYDVKM. CDR3 size: 15 residues. CDR3 nucleotide sequence: TGTGCCAGCCTGGGGGGGGATGAGAACACCGGGGAGCTGTTTTTT. Its protein is CASLGGDENTGELFF.

The CDR3 here is CSARGQGSTDTQYF. DNA of the CDR3: TGCAGTGCTAGAGGCCAGGGGAGCACAGATACGCAGTATTTT. The chain links TRBV20-1 to TRBJ2-3, with D possibly TRBD1 on 6 matching bases. The V and J ends lost 1 base and 0 bases respectively, with 8 bases between them. CDR3 length: 14 residues. Germline CDR1 reads DFQATT; CDR2 reads SNEGSKA (reference sequence).

This clonotype was counted only a few times. The chain is built from TRBV7-3 and TRBJ2-1; no clear D. Per the germline V gene, CDR1 is SGHTA and CDR2 is FQGTGA. V lost 1 base to trimming and J lost 9 bases, with 7 bases between them. The CDR3 has 12 residues. In nucleotides, the CDR3 is TGTGCCAGCAGCTTAATGTCCGGTGAGCAGTTCTTC. Translation gives CASSLMSGEQFF.

This rearrangement joins TRBV7-3 to TRBJ2-3, with D unclear. This CDR3 is 13 amino acids long. Trimming stripped 6 bases from V and 5 bases from J, with 12 bases between. Looked up from germline, CDR1 is SGHTA and CDR2 is FQGTGA. The CDR3: CASRSEVGDTQYF. The CDR3 DNA is TGTGCCAGCAGGTCTGAGGTGGGAGATACGCAGTATTTT.

The CDR3 DNA sequence: TGTGCCATCAGTGAAGACAGGGAGGGATCAGAGACCCAGTACTTC. Its translation: CAISEDREGSETQYF. The chain couples TRBV10-3 to TRBJ2-5; perhaps D is TRBD1 or TRBD2 (7 bases each). The CDR3 runs to 15 residues. Trimming removed 3 bases from V and 4 bases from J, with 15 bases in between. Germline V lookup: CDR1 ENHRY, CDR2 SYGVKD.

The chain combines TRBV11-1 with TRBJ2-1, with D possibly matching TRBD2 (6 bases). Per the germline V gene, CDR1 is SGHAT and CDR2 is FQDESV (reference sequence). The CDR3 length is 14 residues. Trimming took off 2 bases at V and 8 bases at J, with 13 bases between the two ends. This CDR3 is CASSLFGGEDEQFF. CDR3 sequence (DNA): TGTGCCAGCAGCTTATTCGGTGGGGAGGATGAGCAGTTCTTC.

The chain uses TRBV2 and TRBJ2-3, with 7 nucleotides matching TRBD2. Germline V CDR1 and CDR2: SNHLY, FYNNEI. The CDR3 consists of 15 residues. V dropped 5 bases and J dropped 2; count of bases not matched to a gene: 7. The CDR3 region is CASSPRLANTDTQYF. The CDR3 DNA follows: TGTGCCAGCAGTCCGCGACTAGCTAACACAGATACGCAGTATTTT.